The entry below gives a single TCR beta chain sequence along with its context. Its antigen is unknown. Sequenced by immunoSEQ multiplex PCR; TCRdb stores in-frame clones only, minus some. The sample holds about 110,000 clones, around 95% seen once. The sample originates from a study of cytomegalovirus exposure and HLA in healthy donors. Across the study: It was reported in a later analysis that the approximately 120 validation repertoires used the same platform as the roughly 640 first-cohort repertoires. Findings and caveats of the study: Through in vitro validation, three CMV-associated chains were shown to be specific for CMV antigens. The classifier, whose performance was assessed in both the original and validation cohorts, reportedly diagnosed cytomegalovirus status with high specificity and sensitivity. It was found in a later analysis that first-cohort TCR clusters tended to co-occur in the 120 validation repertoires.

The sequence came from a woman between 18 and 29 years old in good health and CMV-seronegative. The specimen sequenced was PBMCs.

The CDR3 protein is CATSRGRELNTEAFF. In DNA, the CDR3 is TGTGCCACCAGCAGAGGCCGGGAACTGAACACTGAAGCTTTCTTT. The chain couples TRBV15 to TRBJ1-1; D is uncertain. This CDR3 is built from 15 residues. Germline assignment: CDR1 LNHNV and CDR2 YYDKDF (reference sequence). Trimming left V 1 base short and J 0 bases short, with 9 bases between.